Detailed here is one T cell receptor (beta chain). Assay: immunoSEQ multiplex PCR; the TCRdb copy retains only in-frame clones and omits some. Here the sample spans 99,000 or so clones, around 89% being singletons. This sample is part of a study of T cell responses to AZD1222 COVID-19 vaccine. The CDR3 is made up of 15 amino acids. Germline-derived CDR1 and CDR2 are LGHNA and YNFKEQ. Trimming took 0 bases from V and 4 from J; bases not matched to a gene: 3. The chain links TRBV4-2 to TRBJ1-3; 7 nucleotides agree with TRBD1. The origin of this receptor is an adult in good health. The material was peripheral blood, obtained on day 0 of AZD1222 vaccination. In nucleotides, the CDR3 is TGTGCCAGCAGCCAAGATCCGGACAGGGGAAACACCATATATTTT. It yields the protein CASSQDPDRGNTIYF.